The 9 T cell receptor beta chains below all came from one sample that was sequenced in a study of cytomegalovirus exposure and HLA in healthy donors. PCR involved 60 Vbeta and 13 Jbeta primers. Clones were sequenced by immunoSEQ multiplex PCR, and TCRdb holds only the in-frame ones, with some missing. The table has about 160,000 clones, about 80% seen once. The sample consisted of PBMCs. All receptors come from a middle-aged man in good health and CMV-seronegative.

V is TRBV6-1 and J is TRBJ2-5, with D perhaps TRBD1 (6 bases). Judging by the DNA end, TRBJ2-7 fits better; the J call may be wrong. This CDR3 has 13 amino acids. The germline gives CDR1 MNHNS, CDR2 SASEGT. The CDR3 spells CASNTRDNYEQYF. The CDR3, as DNA: TGTGCCAGCAACACCCGGGACAACTACGAGCAGTACTTC.

The V call is TRBV6-6, the J call TRBJ2-1; D is perhaps TRBD1 (5 bases). With 8 bases removed from V and 4 bases from J, the gap between germline ends came to 6 bases. Germline CDR1 is MNHNY and CDR2 is SVGAGI (reference sequence). This CDR3 has 11 residues. As DNA, the CDR3 is TGTGCCAGCGCAGGGTACAATGAGCAGTTCTTC. This codes for CASAGYNEQFF.

This chain links TRBV9 with TRBJ2-7, with TRBD2 matching over 8 bases. J gave up 3 bases and V 4 bases, and 9 bases lay outside the gene matches. The germline gives CDR1 SGDLS, CDR2 YYNGEE. This CDR3 contains 15 residues. Here the CDR3 DNA reads TGTGCCAGCAGCCCCCCCGGGGGGGTTGGCTACGAGCAGTACTTC. Translating gives CASSPPGGVGYEQYF.

V and J are TRBV4-3 and TRBJ2-3, with TRBD2 matching over 16 bases. Germline-derived CDR1 and CDR2 are LGHNA and YSLEER. The CDR3 covers 18 residues. Germline trimming cut 3 bases from V and 2 bases from J; bases unmatched to any gene: 5. CDR3 coding DNA: TGCGCCAGCAGCCAGTCGGGACTAGCGGGAGGGTTCACAGATACGCAGTATTTT. Residues: CASSQSGLAGGFTDTQYF.

The gene calls are TRBV6-5 and TRBJ2-1, with a possible D match to TRBD1 (6 bases). Trimming took 2 bases from V and 6 from J, leaving 17 bases between them. The CDR3 totals 16 residues. Germline CDR1 MNHEY, CDR2 SVGAGI. CDR3 DNA sequence: TGTGCCAGCAGTTACGTACACAGGGAGATCTTCAATGAGCAGTTCTTC. This translates into CASSYVHREIFNEQFF.

This clone has only one observation. This chain uses TRBV7-2 with TRBJ2-3, with TRBD2 matching 8 bases. The CDR3 consists of 14 residues. V lost 3 bases and J lost 2; bases outside the gene matches: 1. Germline assignment: CDR1 SGHTA and CDR2 FQGNSA. CDR3 loop: CASSFSGTTDTQYF. The CDR3 nucleotides are TGTGCCAGCAGCTTTAGCGGGACCACAGATACGCAGTATTTT.

V usage is TRBV28 and J usage is TRBJ2-3; the match to TRBD2 covers 14 bases. CDR3 length equals 19 residues. Germline V lookup: CDR1 MDHEN, CDR2 SYDVKM. V was clipped by 6 bases and J by 5 bases; unmatched bases: 16. The CDR3 region has the DNA TGTGCCAGCAGAACAACACAGGGGACTAGCGGGAGCCTACTAGATACGCAGTATTTT. It specifies CASRTTQGTSGSLLDTQYF.

CDR3 residues: CASSRTGGREGYTF. The CDR3 region has the DNA TGTGCCAGCAGCCGGACAGGGGGCAGGGAGGGCTACACCTTC. The chain is built from TRBV5-4 and TRBJ1-2, with 11 bases aligning to TRBD1. Germline CDR1 SGHNT, CDR2 YYREEE (reference sequence). CDR3 length: 14 amino acids. V dropped 4 bases and J dropped 8; count of bases not matched to a gene: 7.

A few counts support this clone. The genes are TRBV2 and TRBJ2-2, with a tentative D call TRBD2 (5 bases). The CDR3 runs 15 residues. The ends were cut back, 6 bases at V and 1 base at J, with 12 bases in the middle. The germline V gene encodes CDR1 SNHLY and CDR2 FYNNEI. Here the CDR3 reads CASRSAGGNTGELFF. The CDR3 DNA is TGTGCCAGCAGGTCGGCGGGCGGGAACACCGGGGAGCTGTTTTTT.